This TCR beta chain stems from a study of T cells in women clearing cervical HPV infection. As for the study in general: Controls were women whose single incident HPV16 infection cleared within 12 months without precancer or cancer. General observations from the study: Unknown T-cell numbers per sample may underlie the richness differences. Repertoire richness, not evenness, was significantly elevated in CIN3+ cases versus controls.

Genomic DNA, averaging approximately 1,200 ng per sample, yielded TCR beta CDR3 via immunoSEQ. The method was immunoSEQ multiplex PCR; TCRdb's version includes in-frame clones alone and lacks a portion of them. The repertoire table contains approximately 44,000 clones. A remark on this clone: The target antigen is unknown. The sequenced fragment ends 3 residues before the CDR3 boundary, so the rest is inferred from the germline J gene.

Germline CDR1 reads SQVTM; CDR2 reads ANQGSEA. The CDR3 is made up of 12 amino acids. The ends were cut back, 4 bases at V and 8 bases at J, with 12 bases in the middle. The chain is built from TRBV29-1 and TRBJ2-1, with a tentative D call TRBD1 (5 bases). The sequenced sample consisted of blood buffy coat. This receptor was identified in a woman aged 18 to 75 with a cervical HPV16 infection that either progressed to CIN3+ or cleared (not recorded which). CDR3 loop: CSVVGQSDEQFF. The DNA read from the CDR3 is TGCAGCGTTGTTGGACAATCGGATGAG.